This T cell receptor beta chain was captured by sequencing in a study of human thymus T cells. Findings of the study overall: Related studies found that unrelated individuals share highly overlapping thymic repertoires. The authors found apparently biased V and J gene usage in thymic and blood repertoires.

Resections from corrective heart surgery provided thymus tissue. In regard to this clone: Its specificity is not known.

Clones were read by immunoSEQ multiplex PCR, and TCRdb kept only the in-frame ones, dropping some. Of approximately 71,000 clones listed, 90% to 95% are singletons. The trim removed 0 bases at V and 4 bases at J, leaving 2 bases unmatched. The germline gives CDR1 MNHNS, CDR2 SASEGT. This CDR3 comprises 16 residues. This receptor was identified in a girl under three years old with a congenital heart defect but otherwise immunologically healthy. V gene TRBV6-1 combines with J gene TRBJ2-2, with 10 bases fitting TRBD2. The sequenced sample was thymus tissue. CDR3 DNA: TGTGCCAGCAGTGAAGCGGAGCGGGAGGGCACCGGGGAGCTGTTTTTT. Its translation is CASSEAEREGTGELFF.